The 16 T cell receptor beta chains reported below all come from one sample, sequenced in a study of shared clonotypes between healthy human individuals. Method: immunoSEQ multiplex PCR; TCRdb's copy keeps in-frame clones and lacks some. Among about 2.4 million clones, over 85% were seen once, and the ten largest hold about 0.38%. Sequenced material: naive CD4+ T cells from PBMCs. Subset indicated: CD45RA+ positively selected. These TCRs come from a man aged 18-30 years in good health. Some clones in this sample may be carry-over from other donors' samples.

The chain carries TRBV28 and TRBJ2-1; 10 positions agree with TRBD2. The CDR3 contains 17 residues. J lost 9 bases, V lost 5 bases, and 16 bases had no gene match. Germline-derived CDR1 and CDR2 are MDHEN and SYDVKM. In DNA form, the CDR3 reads TGTGCCAGCAGTCAGAGCCTACTAGCGGGAAAAGGCGGTGAGCAGTTCTTC. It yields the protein CASSQSLLAGKGGEQFF.

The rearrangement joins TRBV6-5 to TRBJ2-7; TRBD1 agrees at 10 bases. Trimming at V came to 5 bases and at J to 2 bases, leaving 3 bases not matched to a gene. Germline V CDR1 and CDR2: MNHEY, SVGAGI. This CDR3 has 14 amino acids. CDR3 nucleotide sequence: TGTGCCAGCAGTAAGACAGGGGGCCCCTACGAGCAGTACTTC. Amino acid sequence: CASSKTGGPYEQYF.

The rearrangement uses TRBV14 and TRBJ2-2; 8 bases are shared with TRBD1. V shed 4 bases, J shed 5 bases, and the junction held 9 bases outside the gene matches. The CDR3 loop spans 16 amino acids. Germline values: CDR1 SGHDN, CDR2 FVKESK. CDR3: CASSPRTGRWTGELFF. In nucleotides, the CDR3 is TGTGCCAGCAGCCCTCGGACAGGGAGGTGGACCGGGGAGCTGTTTTTT.

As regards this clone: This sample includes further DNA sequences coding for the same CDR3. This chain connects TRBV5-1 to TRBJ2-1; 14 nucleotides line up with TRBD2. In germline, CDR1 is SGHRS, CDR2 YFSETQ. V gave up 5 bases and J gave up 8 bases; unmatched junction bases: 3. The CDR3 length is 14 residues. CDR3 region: CASRGTSGSDEQFF. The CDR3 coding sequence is TGCGCCAGCAGAGGGACTAGCGGGAGTGATGAGCAGTTCTTC.

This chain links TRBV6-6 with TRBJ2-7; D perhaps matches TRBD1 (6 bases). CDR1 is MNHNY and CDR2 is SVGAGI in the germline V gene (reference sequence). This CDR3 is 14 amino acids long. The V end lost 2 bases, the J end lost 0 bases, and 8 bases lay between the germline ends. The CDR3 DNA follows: TGTGCCAGCAGTTACAGGGACAACTCCTACGAGCAGTACTTC. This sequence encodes CASSYRDNSYEQYF.

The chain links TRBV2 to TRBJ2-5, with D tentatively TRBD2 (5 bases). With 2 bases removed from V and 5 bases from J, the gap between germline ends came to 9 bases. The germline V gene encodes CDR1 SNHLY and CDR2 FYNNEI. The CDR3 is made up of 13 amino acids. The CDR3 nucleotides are TGTGCCAGCAGTGAACACAGAGGGGAGACCCAGTACTTC. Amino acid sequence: CASSEHRGETQYF. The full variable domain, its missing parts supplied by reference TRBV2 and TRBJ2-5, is EPEVTQTPSHQVTQMGQEVILRCVPISNHLYFYWYRQILGQKVEFLVSFYNNEISEKSEIFDDQFSVERPDGSNFTLKIRSTKLEDSAMYFCASSEHRGETQYFGPGTRLLVL.

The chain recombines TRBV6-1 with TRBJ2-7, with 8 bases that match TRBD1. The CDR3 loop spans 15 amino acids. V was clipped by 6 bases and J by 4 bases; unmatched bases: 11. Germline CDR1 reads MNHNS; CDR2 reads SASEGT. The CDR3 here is CASRDPRTGPYEQYF. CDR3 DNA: TGTGCCAGCAGGGATCCCCGGACAGGGCCTTACGAGCAGTACTTC.

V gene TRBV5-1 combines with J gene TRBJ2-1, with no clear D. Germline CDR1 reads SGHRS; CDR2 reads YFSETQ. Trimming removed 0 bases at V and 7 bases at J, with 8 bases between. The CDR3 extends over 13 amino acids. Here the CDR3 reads CASSLVSSNEQFF. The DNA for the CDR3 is TGCGCCAGCAGCTTGGTTAGCTCGAATGAGCAGTTCTTC.

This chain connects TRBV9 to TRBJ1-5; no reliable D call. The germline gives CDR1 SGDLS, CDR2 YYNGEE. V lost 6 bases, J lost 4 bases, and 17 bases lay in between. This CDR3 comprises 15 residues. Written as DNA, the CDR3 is TGTGCCAGCAACCAGGACGGTCAGCCGAATCAGCCCCAGCATTTT. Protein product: CASNQDGQPNQPQHF.

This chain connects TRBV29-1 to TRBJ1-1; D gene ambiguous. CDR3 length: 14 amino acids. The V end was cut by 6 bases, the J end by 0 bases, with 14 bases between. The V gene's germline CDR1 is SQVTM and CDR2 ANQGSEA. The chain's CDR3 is CSVRLQTLNTEAFF. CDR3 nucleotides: TGCAGCGTGAGACTCCAGACACTGAACACTGAAGCTTTCTTT.

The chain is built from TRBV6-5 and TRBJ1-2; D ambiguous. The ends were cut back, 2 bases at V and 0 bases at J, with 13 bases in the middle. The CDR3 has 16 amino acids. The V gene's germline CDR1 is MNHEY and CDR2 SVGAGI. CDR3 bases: TGTGCCAGCAGTTACGGCCCCCCTCCTTCTAACTATGGCTACACCTTC. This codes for CASSYGPPPSNYGYTF.

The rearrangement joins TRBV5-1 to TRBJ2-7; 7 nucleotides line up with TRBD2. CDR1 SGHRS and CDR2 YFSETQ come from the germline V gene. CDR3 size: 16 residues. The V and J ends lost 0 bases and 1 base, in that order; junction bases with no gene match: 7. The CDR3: CASSLAETGGSYEQYF. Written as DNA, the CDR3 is TGCGCCAGCAGCTTGGCCGAGACGGGAGGTTCCTACGAGCAGTACTTC.

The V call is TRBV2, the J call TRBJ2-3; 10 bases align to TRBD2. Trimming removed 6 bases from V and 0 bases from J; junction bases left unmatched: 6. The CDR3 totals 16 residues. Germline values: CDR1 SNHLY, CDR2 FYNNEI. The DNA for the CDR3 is TGTGCCAGCAGGAATAGCGGGAGGTTAAGCACAGATACGCAGTATTTT. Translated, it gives CASRNSGRLSTDTQYF.

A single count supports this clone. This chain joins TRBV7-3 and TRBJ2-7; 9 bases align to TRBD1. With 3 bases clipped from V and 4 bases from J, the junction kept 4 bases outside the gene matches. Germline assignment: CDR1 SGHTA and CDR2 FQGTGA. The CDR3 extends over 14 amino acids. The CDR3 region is CASSFGQGSYEQYF. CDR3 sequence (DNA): TGTGCCAGCAGCTTCGGACAGGGGTCATACGAGCAGTACTTC.

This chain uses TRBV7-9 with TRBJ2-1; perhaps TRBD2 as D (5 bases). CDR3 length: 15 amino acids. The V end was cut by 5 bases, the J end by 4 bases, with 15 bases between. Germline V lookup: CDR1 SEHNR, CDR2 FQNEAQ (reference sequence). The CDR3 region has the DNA TGTGCCAGCAGCCGCGATCAATCGGGGTACAATGAGCAGTTCTTC. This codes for CASSRDQSGYNEQFF.

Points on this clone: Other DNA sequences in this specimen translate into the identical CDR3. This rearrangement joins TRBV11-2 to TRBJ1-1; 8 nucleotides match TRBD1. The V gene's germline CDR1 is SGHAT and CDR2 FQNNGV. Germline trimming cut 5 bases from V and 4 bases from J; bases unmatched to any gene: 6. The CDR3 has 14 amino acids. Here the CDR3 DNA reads TGTGCCAGCAGCCTAACAACAGGGGGCACTGAAGCTTTCTTT. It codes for CASSLTTGGTEAFF.